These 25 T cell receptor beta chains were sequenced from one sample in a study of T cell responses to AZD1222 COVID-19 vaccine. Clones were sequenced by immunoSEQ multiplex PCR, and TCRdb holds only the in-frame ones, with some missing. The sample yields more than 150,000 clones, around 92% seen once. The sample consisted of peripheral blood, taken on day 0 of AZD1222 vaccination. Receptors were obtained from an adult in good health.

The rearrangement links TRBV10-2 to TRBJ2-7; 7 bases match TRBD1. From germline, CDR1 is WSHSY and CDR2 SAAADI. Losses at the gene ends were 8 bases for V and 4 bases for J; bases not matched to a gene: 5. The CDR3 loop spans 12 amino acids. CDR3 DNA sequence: TGCGCCAGCCGACAGGGTTCGTACGAGCAGTACTTC. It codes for CASRQGSYEQYF.

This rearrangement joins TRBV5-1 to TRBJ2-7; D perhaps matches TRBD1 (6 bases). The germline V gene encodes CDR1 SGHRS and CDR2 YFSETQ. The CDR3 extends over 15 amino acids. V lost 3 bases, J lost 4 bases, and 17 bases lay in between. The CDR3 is CASSSTGHIGYEQYF. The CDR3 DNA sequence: TGCGCCAGCAGCTCTACAGGGCACATCGGTTACGAGCAGTACTTC.

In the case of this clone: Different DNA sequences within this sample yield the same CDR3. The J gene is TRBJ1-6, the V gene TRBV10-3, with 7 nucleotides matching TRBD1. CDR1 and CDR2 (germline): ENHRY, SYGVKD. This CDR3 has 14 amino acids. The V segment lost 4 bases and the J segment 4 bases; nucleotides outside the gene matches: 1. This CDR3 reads CAISGDSYNSPLHF. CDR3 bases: TGTGCCATCAGTGGGGACAGTTATAATTCACCCCTCCACTTT.

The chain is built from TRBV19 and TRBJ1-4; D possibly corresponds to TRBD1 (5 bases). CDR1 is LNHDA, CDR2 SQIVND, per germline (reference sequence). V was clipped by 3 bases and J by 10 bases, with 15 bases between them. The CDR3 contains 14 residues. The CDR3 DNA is TGTGCCAGTAGTATTTCGGGACCCCGGAGAAAACTGTTTTTT. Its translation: CASSISGPRRKLFF.

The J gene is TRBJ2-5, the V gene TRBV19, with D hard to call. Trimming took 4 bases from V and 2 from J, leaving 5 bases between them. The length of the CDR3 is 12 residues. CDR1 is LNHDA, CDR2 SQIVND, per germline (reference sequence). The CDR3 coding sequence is TGTGCCAGTAGTAACAGACAAGAGACCCAGTACTTC. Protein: CASSNRQETQYF.

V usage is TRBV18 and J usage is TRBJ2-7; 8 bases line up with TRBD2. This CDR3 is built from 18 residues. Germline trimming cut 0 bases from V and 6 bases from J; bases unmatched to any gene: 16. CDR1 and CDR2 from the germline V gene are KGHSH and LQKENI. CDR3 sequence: CASSPPVLAAGGGGEQYF. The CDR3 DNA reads TGTGCCAGCTCACCACCGGTATTGGCGGCCGGGGGGGGAGGCGAGCAGTACTTC. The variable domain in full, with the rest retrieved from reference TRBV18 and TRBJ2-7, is NAGVMQNPRHLVRRRGQEARLRCSPMKGHSHVYWYRQLPEEGLKFMVYLQKENIIDESGMPKERFSAEFPKEGPSILRIQQVVRGDSAAYFCASSPPVLAAGGGGEQYFGPGTRLTVT.

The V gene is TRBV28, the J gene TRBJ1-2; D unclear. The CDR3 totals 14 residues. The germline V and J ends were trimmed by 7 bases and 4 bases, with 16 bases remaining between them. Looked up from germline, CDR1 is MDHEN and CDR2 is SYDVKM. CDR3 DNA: TGTGCCAGCACCCGACACGCGTCCCTCTATGGCTACACCTTC. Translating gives CASTRHASLYGYTF.

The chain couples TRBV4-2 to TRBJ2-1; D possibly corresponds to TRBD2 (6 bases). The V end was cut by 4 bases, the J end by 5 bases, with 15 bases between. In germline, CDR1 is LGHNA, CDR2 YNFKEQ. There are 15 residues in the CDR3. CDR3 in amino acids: CASSPRAGRNNEQFF. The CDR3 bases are TGTGCCAGCAGCCCCCGAGCGGGCCGGAACAATGAGCAGTTCTTC.

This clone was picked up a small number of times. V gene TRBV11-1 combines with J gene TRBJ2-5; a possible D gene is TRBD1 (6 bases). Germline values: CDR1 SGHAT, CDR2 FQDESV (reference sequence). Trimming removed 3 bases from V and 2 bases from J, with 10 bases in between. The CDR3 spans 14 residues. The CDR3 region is CASSFGQFQETQYF. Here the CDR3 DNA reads TGTGCCAGCAGCTTTGGACAGTTTCAAGAGACCCAGTACTTC.

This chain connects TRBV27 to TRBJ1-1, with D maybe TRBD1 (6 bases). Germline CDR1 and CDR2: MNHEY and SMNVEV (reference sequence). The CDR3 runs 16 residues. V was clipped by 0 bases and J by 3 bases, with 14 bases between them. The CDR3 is CASSLSKLGADTEAFF. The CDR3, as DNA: TGTGCCAGCAGTTTATCGAAATTGGGGGCAGACACTGAAGCTTTCTTT.

Written as DNA, the CDR3 is TGTGCCAGCAGTTCCCCGTCGGGCAGCAATCAGCCCCAGCATTTT. Translated: CASSSPSGSNQPQHF. The chain uses TRBV28 and TRBJ1-5; D is undetermined. The CDR3 loop spans 15 amino acids. Trimming left V 4 bases short and J 1 base short, with 11 bases between. Germline-derived CDR1 and CDR2 are MDHEN and SYDVKM.

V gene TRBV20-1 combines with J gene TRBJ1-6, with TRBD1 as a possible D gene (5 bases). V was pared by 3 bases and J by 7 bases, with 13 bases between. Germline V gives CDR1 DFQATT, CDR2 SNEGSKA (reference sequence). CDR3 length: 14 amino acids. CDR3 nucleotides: TGCAGTGCTAGTTGGGGGAGTGAGAATTCACCCCTCCACTTT. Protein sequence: CSASWGSENSPLHF.

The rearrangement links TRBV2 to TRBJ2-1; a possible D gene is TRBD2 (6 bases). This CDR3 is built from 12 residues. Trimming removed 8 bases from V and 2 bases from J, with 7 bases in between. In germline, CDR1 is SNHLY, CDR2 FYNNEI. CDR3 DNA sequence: TGTGCCAGCGGGACTCCCTACAATGAGCAGTTCTTC. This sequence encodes CASGTPYNEQFF.

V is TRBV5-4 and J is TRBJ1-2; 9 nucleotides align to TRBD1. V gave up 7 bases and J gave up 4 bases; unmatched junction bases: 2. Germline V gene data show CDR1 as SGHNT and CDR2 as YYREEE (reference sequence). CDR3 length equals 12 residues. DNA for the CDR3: TGTGCCAGCCGGACAGGGGCCTATGGCTACACCTTC. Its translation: CASRTGAYGYTF.

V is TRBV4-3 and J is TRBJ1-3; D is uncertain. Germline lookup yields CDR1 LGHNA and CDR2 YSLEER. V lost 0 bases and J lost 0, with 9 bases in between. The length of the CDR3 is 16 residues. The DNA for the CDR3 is TGCGCCAGCAGCCAAGATTCCTCAAACTCTGGAAACACCATATATTTT. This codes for CASSQDSSNSGNTIYF.

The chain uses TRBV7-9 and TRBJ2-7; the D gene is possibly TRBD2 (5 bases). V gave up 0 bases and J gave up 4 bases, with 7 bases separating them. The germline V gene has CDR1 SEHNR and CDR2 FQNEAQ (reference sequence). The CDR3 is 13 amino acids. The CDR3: CASSLAGDYEQYF. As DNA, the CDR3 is TGTGCCAGCAGCTTAGCGGGAGATTACGAGCAGTACTTC.

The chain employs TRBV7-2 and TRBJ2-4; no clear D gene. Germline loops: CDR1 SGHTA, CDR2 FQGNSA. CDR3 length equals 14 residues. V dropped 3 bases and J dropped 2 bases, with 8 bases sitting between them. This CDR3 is CASSFEVSKNIQYF. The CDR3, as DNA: TGTGCCAGCAGCTTCGAGGTTTCCAAAAACATTCAGTACTTC.

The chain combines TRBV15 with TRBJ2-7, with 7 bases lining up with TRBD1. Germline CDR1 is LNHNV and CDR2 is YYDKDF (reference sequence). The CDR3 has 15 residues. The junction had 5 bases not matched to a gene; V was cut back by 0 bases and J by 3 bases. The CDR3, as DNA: TGTGCCACCAGCAGAGAACTAGGGGGCAACTACGAGCAGTACTTC. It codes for CATSRELGGNYEQYF. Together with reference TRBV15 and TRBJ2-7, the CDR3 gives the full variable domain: DAMVIQNPRYQVTQFGKPVTLSCSQTLNHNVMYWYQQKSSQAPKLLFHYYDKDFNNEADTPDNFQSRRPNTSFCFLDIRSPGLGDTAMYLCATSRELGGNYEQYFGPGTRLTVT.

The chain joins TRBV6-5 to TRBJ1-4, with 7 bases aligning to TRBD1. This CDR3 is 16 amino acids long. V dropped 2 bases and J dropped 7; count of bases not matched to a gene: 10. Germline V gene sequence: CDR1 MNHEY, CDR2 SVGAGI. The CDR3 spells CASSYASGGRGEKLFF. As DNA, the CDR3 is TGTGCCAGCAGTTACGCATCAGGGGGGCGCGGTGAAAAACTGTTTTTT.

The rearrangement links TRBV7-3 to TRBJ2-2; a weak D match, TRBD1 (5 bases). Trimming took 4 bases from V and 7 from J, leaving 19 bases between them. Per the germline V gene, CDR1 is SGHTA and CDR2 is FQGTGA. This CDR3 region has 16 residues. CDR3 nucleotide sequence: TGTGCCAGCAGCTATAAACCACCAGGGTTGGGCGGGGAGCTGTTTTTT. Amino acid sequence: CASSYKPPGLGGELFF.

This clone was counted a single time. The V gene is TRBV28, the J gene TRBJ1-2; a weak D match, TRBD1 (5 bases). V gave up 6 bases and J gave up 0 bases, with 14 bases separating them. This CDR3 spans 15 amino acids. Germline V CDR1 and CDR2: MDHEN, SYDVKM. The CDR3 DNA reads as TGTGCCAGCAGCCGGACGGGGGGGGCTAACTATGGCTACACCTTC. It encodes CASSRTGGANYGYTF.

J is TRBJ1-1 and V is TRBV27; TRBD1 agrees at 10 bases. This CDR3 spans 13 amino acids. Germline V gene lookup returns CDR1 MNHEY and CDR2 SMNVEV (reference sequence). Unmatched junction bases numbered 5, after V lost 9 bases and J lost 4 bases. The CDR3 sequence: CARTGGASTEAFF. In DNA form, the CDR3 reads TGTGCCAGGACAGGGGGCGCAAGCACTGAAGCTTTCTTT.

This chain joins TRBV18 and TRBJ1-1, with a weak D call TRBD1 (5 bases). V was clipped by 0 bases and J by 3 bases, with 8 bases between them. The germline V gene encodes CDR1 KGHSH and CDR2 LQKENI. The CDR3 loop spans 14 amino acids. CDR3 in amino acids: CASSPPGQDTEAFF. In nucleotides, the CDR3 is TGTGCCAGCTCACCACCCGGACAAGACACTGAAGCTTTCTTT.

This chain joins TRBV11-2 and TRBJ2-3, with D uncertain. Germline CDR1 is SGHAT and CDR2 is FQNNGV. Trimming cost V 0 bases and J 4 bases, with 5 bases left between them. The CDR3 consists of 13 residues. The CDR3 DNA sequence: TGTGCCAGCAGCTTAGATCGTGCAGATACGCAGTATTTT. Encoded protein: CASSLDRADTQYF.

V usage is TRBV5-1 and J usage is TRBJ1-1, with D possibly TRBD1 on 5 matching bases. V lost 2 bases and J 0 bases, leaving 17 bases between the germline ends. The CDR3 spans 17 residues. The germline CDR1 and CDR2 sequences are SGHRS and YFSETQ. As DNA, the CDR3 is TGCGCCAGCAGCTTCGGGGGAACGCAGGTCTTGAACACTGAAGCTTTCTTT. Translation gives CASSFGGTQVLNTEAFF.